These 17 T cell receptor beta chains were all obtained from the same sample, sequenced in a study of T cell changes during pregnancy in multiple sclerosis. TCRdb's table, derived via immunoSEQ multiplex PCR, lists solely in-frame clones and lacks some. This table holds approximately 63,000 clones, roughly 92% found once. The specimen comprised peripheral blood, sampled in the third trimester of pregnancy. These TCRs come from a female donor in good health, enrolled as a control in a pregnancy study.

V and J are TRBV10-3 and TRBJ2-2; 7 bases match TRBD2. Germline loops: CDR1 ENHRY, CDR2 SYGVKD. V was pared by 6 bases and J by 3 bases, with 10 bases of the junction left unmatched. This CDR3 region has 16 residues. The CDR3 sequence: CAIRPHGGSDTGELFF. The CDR3 nucleotides are TGTGCCATCAGGCCCCACGGGGGGTCGGACACCGGGGAGCTGTTTTTT.

J is TRBJ1-1 and V is TRBV28; 8 bases line up with TRBD1. There are 14 residues in the CDR3. V was clipped by 7 bases and J by 3 bases; unmatched bases: 7. Germline CDR1 reads MDHEN; CDR2 reads SYDVKM. CDR3 bases: TGTGCCAGCATGGTCAGGGGGCTACACACTGAAGCTTTCTTT. The encoded protein is CASMVRGLHTEAFF.

The J gene is TRBJ2-7, the V gene TRBV15; 8 bases align to TRBD1. The V gene's germline CDR1 is LNHNV and CDR2 YYDKDF (reference sequence). Trimming took 6 bases from V and 6 from J; bases not matched to a gene: 13. This CDR3 spans 15 amino acids. Written as DNA, the CDR3 is TGTGCCACCAGGGGACAGGTCGGGCGTGGGTCCGAGCAGTACTTC. This encodes CATRGQVGRGSEQYF.

CDR3 in amino acids: CASNNPQGGTDTQYF. CDR3 DNA sequence: TGTGCCAGCAACAACCCACAGGGGGGGACAGATACGCAGTATTTT. The chain uses TRBV7-2 and TRBJ2-3, with D possibly TRBD1 on 8 matching bases. The CDR3 runs to 15 residues. Trimming pared 7 bases from V and 3 bases from J, leaving 17 bases between. The germline gives CDR1 SGHTA, CDR2 FQGNSA. The variable domain in full, completed from reference TRBV7-2 and TRBJ2-3, reads GAGVSQSPSNKVTEKGKDVELRCDPISGHTALYWYRQSLGQGLEFLIYFQGNSAPDKSGLPSDRFSAERTGGSVSTLTIQRTQQEDSAVYLCASNNPQGGTDTQYFGPGTRLTVL.

About this clone: Sequence at one end of the junction differs from germline and may be a read error. The chain employs TRBV27 and TRBJ2-1; D is possibly TRBD1 (5 bases). Per the germline V gene, CDR1 is MNHEY and CDR2 is SMNVEV (reference sequence). This CDR3 is built from 14 residues. This CDR3 is CASSFGASHNEQFF. CDR3 sequence (DNA): TGTGCCAGCAGTTTTGGGGCCTCCCACAATGAGCAGTTCTTC.

The table lists this clone with a count of one. This chain uses TRBV10-1 with TRBJ2-7, with 7 bases fitting TRBD1. Germline loops: CDR1 WNHNN, CDR2 SYGVQD (reference sequence). The CDR3 runs 16 residues. The junction had 13 bases not matched to a gene; V was cut back by 3 bases and J by 5 bases. The chain's CDR3 is CASSEYKLDRVDEQYF. The CDR3 nucleotides read TGCGCCAGCAGTGAATATAAACTTGACAGGGTGGACGAGCAGTACTTC.

This chain uses TRBV5-1 with TRBJ2-7; 7 bases fit TRBD2. Germline CDR1 reads SGHRS; CDR2 reads YFSETQ. Trimming cost V 0 bases and J 4 bases; bases outside gene matches: 10. This CDR3 has 16 residues. CDR3 in amino acids: CASSLASWEGRYEQYF. The DNA of the CDR3 is TGCGCCAGCAGCTTGGCCAGTTGGGAGGGCCGTTACGAGCAGTACTTC.

This clone was seen a handful of times. This chain uses TRBV21-1 with TRBJ2-7; the listed D gene, TRBD2, was not tested against the DNA. TRBV21-1 is shown as a pseudogene. The CDR3 consists of 16 residues. Written as DNA, the CDR3 is TGTGCCAGCAGCAATCCAATTAGCGGGGGCTCCTACGAGCAGTACTTC. Its translation: CASSNPISGGSYEQYF.

With regard to this clone: The same CDR3 can be traced to other DNA sequences in this sample. The chain is built from TRBV18 and TRBJ2-5, with a weak D call TRBD1 (5 bases). V lost 0 bases and J 4 bases, leaving 9 bases between the germline ends. This CDR3 is 14 amino acids long. Germline V gene sequence: CDR1 KGHSH, CDR2 LQKENI. The CDR3 DNA reads TGTGCCAGCTCACCACCGTCAGGGTTAGAGACCCAGTACTTC. This encodes CASSPPSGLETQYF.

The chain links TRBV7-9 to TRBJ2-1, with 8 positions matching TRBD2. Germline values: CDR1 SEHNR, CDR2 FQNEAQ (reference sequence). This CDR3 is built from 16 residues. V was clipped by 5 bases and J by 3 bases; unmatched bases: 9. CDR3 nucleotide sequence: TGTGCCAGCAGCGGAGGAGCGGGGGTAAACTACAATGAGCAGTTCTTC. This codes for CASSGGAGVNYNEQFF.

This clone was counted once. The chain is built from TRBV30 and TRBJ2-5, with a tentative D call TRBD1 (7 bases). Between the trimmed V and J ends, which lost 8 bases and 7 bases, there was a span of 14 bases. The CDR3 has 11 amino acids. Germline CDR1 GTSNPN, CDR2 SVGIG (reference sequence). Here the CDR3 DNA reads TGTGCCGGCGGGACAGAGGTGACCCAGTACTTC. Translation: CAGGTEVTQYF.

This chain links TRBV7-2 with TRBJ2-3, with TRBD1 as a possible D gene (6 bases). Trimming shortened V by 5 bases and J by 3 bases, and 15 bases separated the two germline ends. The CDR3 has 15 amino acids. CDR1 and CDR2 (germline): SGHTA, FQGNSA. The CDR3 sequence: CASSGQSDKTDTQYF. The CDR3 DNA follows: TGTGCCAGCAGCGGACAGTCGGATAAAACAGATACGCAGTATTTT.

The V call is TRBV7-6, the J call TRBJ2-1; 12 bases match TRBD2. V shed 1 base and J 15 bases; nucleotides not matched to a gene: 22. The germline CDR1 and CDR2 sequences are SGHVS and FNYEAQ. The CDR3 is 19 residues long. The CDR3 reads CASSLGVRTASGRGAQLFF. CDR3 nucleotide sequence: TGTGCCAGCAGCTTAGGTGTCCGGACAGCTAGCGGGAGGGGGGCCCAATTGTTCTTC.

The V gene is TRBV6-5, the J gene TRBJ2-1; 7 positions match TRBD1. Germline CDR1 MNHEY, CDR2 SVGAGI. V was clipped by 7 bases and J by 7 bases; unmatched bases: 10. The CDR3 is made up of 14 amino acids. This CDR3 reads CASKLDRAGNEQFF. The CDR3 DNA is TGTGCCAGCAAATTAGACAGGGCAGGGAATGAGCAGTTCTTC.

This chain connects TRBV18 to TRBJ2-1; 16 bases are shared with TRBD2. CDR3 size: 19 residues. CDR1 and CDR2 from the germline V gene are KGHSH and LQKENI. The trim removed 0 bases at V and 5 bases at J, leaving 7 bases unmatched. The CDR3 DNA is TGTGCCAGCTCACCACCGGGACTAGCGGGAGGGGCGGTCCACAATGAGCAGTTCTTC. It translates to CASSPPGLAGGAVHNEQFF.

In its sample, this clone was seen once. V is TRBV19 and J is TRBJ1-4; D unresolved. From germline, CDR1 is LNHDA and CDR2 SQIVND (reference sequence). The V gene lost 3 bases and the J gene lost 0 bases, with 8 bases spanning the gap. The CDR3 sequence is 15 residues long. CDR3 in DNA: TGTGCCAGTAGTATGGGCAGTGCAACTAATGAAAAACTGTTTTTT. Residues: CASSMGSATNEKLFF.

The chain employs TRBV5-1 and TRBJ1-1; tentative D call: TRBD1 (5 bases). V was clipped by 1 base and J by 3 bases, with 10 bases between them. The germline gives CDR1 SGHRS, CDR2 YFSETQ. This CDR3 has 14 residues. This chain's CDR3 is CASSLMSGYTEAFF. In nucleotides, the CDR3 is TGCGCCAGCAGCTTGATGTCAGGGTACACTGAAGCTTTCTTT.